This is a list of T cell receptor beta chains from one sample in a study of blood T cell repertoires in COVID-19. Sequencing was performed with immunoSEQ multiplex PCR; in TCRdb, only in-frame clones are kept and a portion is missing. The table has 40,000 to 65,000 clones, around 80% seen once; the top ten hold 14% to 15%. Sample: peripheral blood. All receptors derive from a human donor with active or convalescent COVID-19. The donor label of this sample is uncertain. CDR3s include the opening cysteine and the closing phenylalanine or tryptophan. The D gene is left open where the match is weak. A clone size is listed for some rows: how often the clone was seen (once, few, many), or a class if it is expanded.

v_gene	abundance	d_gene	len	j_gene	CDR3aa	CDR3nt
TRBV30	NA	NA	11	TRBJ2-7	CAWSYGYEQYF	TGTGCCTGGAGTTACGGCTACGAGCAGTACTTC
TRBV12-5	NA	NA	16	TRBJ2-6	CASGLGVRTGANVLTF	TGTGCTAGTGGTTTAGGGGTGCGGACTGGGGCCAACGTCCTGACTTTC
TRBV5-6	many	TRBD1	14	TRBJ2-7	CASSLGQGSYEQYF	TGTGCCAGCAGCTTGGGACAGGGGTCCTACGAGCAGTACTTC
TRBV27	few	NA	14	TRBJ1-1	CASSKQPPGTEAFF	TGTGCCAGCAGTAAACAACCCCCCGGGACTGAAGCTTTCTTT
TRBV3-1/TRBV3-2	NA	TRBD1	14	TRBJ1-6	CASSQGQGNSPLHF	TGTGCCAGCAGCCAGGGACAGGGTAATTCACCCCTCCACTTT
TRBV6-5	NA	NA	13	TRBJ2-6	CATFKSGANVLTF	TGTGCCACCTTTAAATCTGGGGCCAACGTCCTGACTTTC
TRBV29-1	once	NA	11	TRBJ2-7	CSVRQGGEQYF	TGCAGCGTGCGACAGGGAGGCGAGCAGTACTTC
TRBV7-2	NA	NA	13	TRBJ1-5	CASSLGQNQPQHF	TGTGCCAGCAGCTTGGGGCAGAATCAGCCCCAGCATTTT
TRBV30	NA	TRBD2	15	TRBJ2-3	CAWSLSGRDTDTQYF	TGTGCCTGGAGTTTGAGCGGGAGGGACACAGATACGCAGTATTTT
TRBV4-1	NA	NA	16	TRBJ1-6	CASRPRLDRENSPLHF	TGCGCCAGCAGACCCCGACTCGACCGGGAAAATTCACCCCTCCACTTT
TRBV11-3	NA	TRBD1	15	TRBJ1-1	CASTLLDRVNTEAFF	TGTGCCAGCACCCTTCTCGACAGGGTGAACACTGAAGCTTTCTTT
TRBV25-1	few	TRBD2	16	TRBJ2-3	CASGKGRGRITDTQYF	TGTGCCAGCGGTAAAGGGAGGGGTCGGATTACAGATACGCAGTATTTT
TRBV6-5	NA	TRBD1	15	TRBJ2-6	CASSLTGAGANVLTF	TGTGCCAGCAGCCTCACAGGGGCTGGGGCCAACGTCCTGACTTTC
TRBV29-1	NA	TRBD2	15	TRBJ2-7	CSVTPSSGVTYEQYF	TGCAGCGTGACACCCTCTAGCGGGGTAACCTACGAGCAGTACTTC
TRBV11-2	NA	TRBD1	16	TRBJ2-1	CASSQKILGDRGRLIF	TGTGCCAGCAGCCAGAAAATTCTGGGGGACAGGGGGCGACTGATCTTC
TRBV19	NA	NA	14	TRBJ2-7	CASSMGLPSYEQYF	TGTGCCAGTAGTATGGGCCTGCCCTCCTACGAGCAGTACTTC
TRBV15	once	NA	14	TRBJ2-7	CATSRDKRGDEQYF	TGTGCCACCAGCAGAGATAAACGAGGCGACGAGCAGTACTTC
TRBV9	NA	TRBD2	16	TRBJ2-5	CASSVGRAGEGETQYF	TGTGCCAGCAGCGTAGGCAGGGCGGGAGAAGGAGAGACCCAGTACTTC
TRBV6-6	NA	TRBD1	14	TRBJ2-3	CASSPGGGTDTQYF	TGTGCCAGCAGCCCAGGGGGCGGCACAGATACGCAGTATTTT
TRBV14	few	NA	12	TRBJ1-2	CASSQSFYGYTF	TGTGCCAGCAGCCAGTCTTTCTATGGCTACACCTTC
TRBV7-3	NA	NA	15	TRBJ2-3	CASSFGQGEEDTQYF	TGTGCCAGCAGCTTTGGGCAGGGGGAGGAAGATACGCAGTATTTT
TRBV9	NA	TRBD2	14	TRBJ2-5	CASSGGLAEETQYF	TGTGCCAGCAGCGGAGGACTAGCGGAAGAGACCCAGTACTTC
TRBV19	NA	TRBD2	13	TRBJ2-7	CASSTSGPYEQYF	TGTGCCAGTAGTACTAGCGGACCCTACGAGCAGTACTTC
TRBV19	NA	TRBD2	14	TRBJ2-3	CASSIELAGDTQYF	TGTGCCAGTAGTATAGAACTAGCGGGAGATACGCAGTATTTT
TRBV14	once	NA	14	TRBJ1-3	CASSPTRNGNTIYF	TGTGCCAGCAGCCCGACGCGGAACGGAAACACCATATATTTT
TRBV27	NA	TRBD2	18	TRBJ2-1	CASSSLERGFWSYNEQFF	TGTGCCAGCAGTTCCCTAGAGCGGGGCTTTTGGTCCTACAATGAGCAGTTCTTC
TRBV6-1	NA	NA	16	TRBJ2-7	CASSEDGQGLIYEQYF	TGTGCCAGCAGTGAAGACGGTCAGGGTCTTATCTACGAGCAGTACTTC
TRBV7-2	NA	NA	13	TRBJ1-4	CASSSPVNEKLFF	TGTGCCAGCAGCTCCCCCGTTAATGAAAAACTGTTTTTT
TRBV3-1/TRBV3-2	few	TRBD1	14	TRBJ1-6	CASNPGQGKAPLHF	TGTGCCAGCAACCCGGGACAGGGGAAGGCACCCCTCCACTTT
TRBV30	NA	TRBD1	15	TRBJ1-6	CAWTPGQGGSSPLHF	TGTGCCTGGACTCCGGGACAGGGCGGTAGTTCACCCCTCCACTTT
TRBV5-6	NA	NA	12	TRBJ2-5	CASSLKRETQYF	TGTGCCAGCAGCTTAAAGAGGGAGACCCAGTACTTC
TRBV9	NA	NA	15	TRBJ2-7	CASSVGGRNSYEQYF	TGTGCCAGCAGCGTAGGGGGCCGCAACTCCTACGAGCAGTACTTC
TRBV5-1	NA	NA	15	TRBJ2-1	CASSLEQGLYNEQFF	TGCGCCAGCAGCTTGGAGCAGGGTCTCTACAATGAGCAGTTCTTC
TRBV3-1/TRBV3-2	NA	NA	11	TRBJ1-1	CASSQVREAFF	TGTGCCAGCAGCCAAGTTCGTGAAGCTTTCTTT
TRBV19	NA	TRBD1	18	TRBJ1-5	CASSIGQVGSYSNQPQHF	TGTGCCAGTAGTATTGGACAGGTGGGTTCATATAGCAATCAGCCCCAGCATTTT
TRBV7-3	once	TRBD2	15	TRBJ2-3	CASSLAGASTDTQYF	TGTGCCAGCAGCTTAGCGGGAGCTTCCACAGATACGCAGTATTTT
TRBV7-2	NA	TRBD2	16	TRBJ2-7	CASSLMSGTNSYEQYF	TGTGCCAGCAGCTTAATGTCCGGGACTAACTCCTACGAGCAGTACTTC
TRBV9	NA	NA	12	TRBJ2-5	CASSPSEETQYF	TGTGCCAGCAGCCCCTCCGAAGAGACCCAGTACTTC
TRBV24-1	NA	NA	14	TRBJ2-2	CATAREGRVGELFF	TGTGCCACCGCGAGGGAAGGGAGAGTCGGGGAGCTGTTTTTT
TRBV15	NA	TRBD2	16	TRBJ2-1	CATSKAGTSGSREQFF	TGTGCCACCAGCAAAGCAGGGACTAGCGGGAGCAGGGAGCAGTTCTTC
TRBV28	NA	TRBD1	14	TRBJ1-2	CASRQGEVNYGYTF	TGTGCCAGCAGACAGGGGGAGGTTAACTATGGCTACACCTTC
TRBV11-3	NA	TRBD1	15	TRBJ2-1	CASSGQGYPYNEQFF	TGTGCCAGCAGCGGACAGGGATACCCCTACAATGAGCAGTTCTTC
TRBV3-1/TRBV3-2	once	NA	16	TRBJ1-1	CASSLDRGRMNTEAFF	TGTGCCAGCAGCCTCGACCGAGGGAGGATGAACACTGAAGCTTTCTTT
TRBV4-2	NA	NA	15	TRBJ1-3	CASSQGGADGNTIYF	TGTGCCAGCAGCCAAGGGGGCGCCGATGGAAACACCATATATTTT
TRBV6-2/TRBV6-3	NA	NA	16	TRBJ1-5	CASSQRKGSVGQPQHF	TGTGCCAGCAGCCAGCGGAAGGGCAGTGTAGGTCAGCCCCAGCATTTT
TRBV12-1	NA	NA	13	TRBJ1-2	CASGGGFRYGYTF	TGTGCCAGCGGGGGGGGGTTCCGCTATGGCTACACCTTC
TRBV30	NA	NA	14	TRBJ2-7	CAWSSPLAGSEQYF	TGTGCCTGGAGTTCTCCTCTGGCGGGAAGCGAGCAGTACTTC
TRBV5-1	NA	NA	12	TRBJ1-1	CASSWQGTEAFF	TGCGCCAGCAGCTGGCAGGGCACTGAAGCTTTCTTT
TRBV27	few	NA	12	TRBJ2-1	CASSSPQGQQFF	TGTGCCAGCAGTTCCCCACAGGGTCAGCAGTTCTTC
TRBV15	NA	TRBD2	15	TRBJ2-1	CATSRGYAGVVEQFF	TGTGCCACCAGCAGGGGATACGCGGGAGTAGTTGAGCAGTTCTTC
TRBV28	NA	NA	16	TRBJ1-3	CASSSTGVYSGNTIYF	TGTGCCAGCAGTTCAACAGGCGTCTACTCTGGAAACACCATATATTTT
TRBV6-5	NA	TRBD1	15	TRBJ2-7	CASSTTGTGRYEQYF	TGTGCCAGCAGTACTACCGGGACAGGGCGTTACGAGCAGTACTTC
TRBV3-1/TRBV3-2	NA	TRBD1	15	TRBJ1-2	CASSQGSGGGGGYTF	TGTGCCAGCAGCCAAGGTTCAGGGGGCGGGGGTGGCTACACCTTC
TRBV27	NA	TRBD2	17	TRBJ2-3	CASSFSSGLAGTDTQYF	TGTGCCAGCAGTTTCTCCTCGGGACTAGCGGGCACAGATACGCAGTATTTT
TRBV9	NA	NA	14	TRBJ2-2	CASSVDAGPGELFF	TGTGCCAGCAGCGTAGACGCAGGTCCCGGGGAGCTGTTTTTT
TRBV7-7	NA	NA	15	TRBJ1-1	CASSSYNGIGTEAFF	TGTGCTAGCAGCTCCTACAACGGGATTGGGACTGAAGCTTTCTTT
TRBV18	NA	NA	18	TRBJ1-6	CASSPRFEPSSYNSPLHF	TGTGCCAGCTCACCGAGGTTCGAACCGAGCTCCTATAATTCACCCCTCCACTTT
TRBV9	few	TRBD2	16	TRBJ2-3	CASSVDPSGGGDTQYF	TGTGCCAGCAGCGTAGACCCTAGCGGGGGAGGTGATACGCAGTATTTT
TRBV20-1	NA	NA	13	TRBJ2-5	CSASVQGWETQYF	TGCAGTGCTAGTGTCCAGGGGTGGGAGACCCAGTACTTC